These 14 T cell receptor beta chains were all obtained from the same sample, sequenced in a study of neurological immune-mediated disorders. TCRdb processed the 5' RACE reads anew with MiXCR; each CDR3 protein has one entry. This table has about 52,000 distinct CDR3 sequences, about 4.1% appearing once. Material for sequencing was PBMCs. These receptors were obtained from a man aged 55 to 70 with multiple sclerosis.

The table lists this clonotype with many counts. This sequence joins TRBV29-1 and TRBJ1-2, with 7 bases lining up with TRBD1. This CDR3 is built from 12 residues. J gave up 2 bases and V 7 bases, and 4 bases lay outside the gene matches. Germline CDR1 is SQVTM and CDR2 is ANQGSEA. The CDR3 protein is CSGGTVNYGYTF. CDR3 sequence (DNA): TGCAGCGGCGGGACAGTCAACTATGGCTACACCTTC.

This clonotype has a count of ten or more. V and J are TRBV10-3 and TRBJ2-1; a possible D gene is TRBD2 (7 bases). CDR3 length equals 14 residues. Germline V gene sequence: CDR1 ENHRY, CDR2 SYGVKD. Trimming removed 1 base from V and 10 bases from J, with 14 bases in between. The CDR3 DNA follows: TGTGCCATCAGTGAGTTGATAAGGGGGGGCGAGCAGTTCTTC. Residues: CAISELIRGGEQFF.

This clonotype occurred many times. This chain uses TRBV7-9 with TRBJ2-1; D remains unclear. The ends were cut back, 5 bases at V and 2 bases at J, with 13 bases in the middle. The germline V gene encodes CDR1 SEHNR and CDR2 FQNEAQ (reference sequence). The CDR3 is made up of 15 amino acids. CDR3 sequence (DNA): TGTGCCAGCAGCCGGTACCCGAAGACCTACAATGAGCAGTTCTTC. It codes for CASSRYPKTYNEQFF.

This clonotype occurred many times. V is TRBV20-1 and J is TRBJ2-2; D unclear. Germline values: CDR1 DFQATT, CDR2 SNEGSKA (reference sequence). Trimming took 3 bases from V and 0 from J, leaving 17 bases between them. CDR3 length: 17 amino acids. DNA for the CDR3: TGCAGTGCTAGGGCCCCTTGGTCTGGTTCGAACACCGGGGAGCTGTTTTTT. It encodes CSARAPWSGSNTGELFF.

This clonotype has a handful of counts. The gene calls are TRBV6-6 and TRBJ2-7; D remains ambiguous. Trimming took 2 bases from V and 2 from J, leaving 4 bases between them. This CDR3 contains 12 residues. Germline V CDR1 and CDR2: MNHNY, SVGAGI (reference sequence). This CDR3 reads CASSYPPYEQYF. CDR3 bases: TGTGCCAGCAGTTACCCCCCCTACGAGCAGTACTTC.

This clonotype was found many times. This sequence joins TRBV10-3 and TRBJ2-3; D uncertain. With 11 bases removed from V and 11 bases from J, the gap between germline ends came to 11 bases. CDR3 length: 9 residues. Germline-derived CDR1 and CDR2 are ENHRY and SYGVKD. The CDR3 region has the DNA TGTGCCTCTCTCGGTCGGCAGTATTTT. Translation: CASLGRQYF.

This clonotype showed up many times. The chain has TRBV21-1 and TRBJ2-1; TRBD2 is the table's D call, not checked against the DNA. TRBV21-1 is termed a pseudogene. The CDR3 has 16 amino acids. CDR3 in DNA: TGTGCCAGCAGCGGGAGGGGGGACATCCTTAAGAATGAGCAGTTCTTC. Its translation: CASSGRGDILKNEQFF.

This clonotype was recorded many times. V and J are TRBV11-2 and TRBJ2-5, with TRBD1 as a possible D gene (5 bases). Germline assignment: CDR1 SGHAT and CDR2 FQNNGV. V lost 3 bases and J lost 2, with 10 bases in between. There are 14 residues in the CDR3. CDR3 protein: CASSFGAEQETQYF. Here the CDR3 DNA reads TGTGCCAGCAGCTTTGGGGCAGAGCAAGAGACCCAGTACTTC.

The chain links TRBV20-1 to TRBJ2-3; D gene unclear. The germline gives CDR1 DFQATT, CDR2 SNEGSKA (reference sequence). There are 14 residues in the CDR3. The V end lost 4 bases, the J end lost 0 bases, and 11 bases lay between the germline ends. CDR3 amino acids: CSATGPSSTDTQYF. The CDR3 nucleotides read TGCAGTGCTACCGGACCTTCAAGCACAGATACGCAGTATTTT.

V and J are TRBV20-1 and TRBJ1-4; 8 bases align to TRBD1. With 6 bases clipped from V and 17 bases from J, the junction kept 11 bases outside the gene matches. Germline CDR1 DFQATT, CDR2 SNEGSKA (reference sequence). The CDR3 sequence is 11 residues long. The CDR3 sequence: CSARGGTGGFF. CDR3 DNA: TGCAGTGCCCGCGGTGGGACAGGAGGATTTTTT.

This clonotype was counted only a few times. V is TRBV18 and J is TRBJ1-2; weak D call: TRBD1 (5 bases). V lost 0 bases and J lost 7, with 9 bases in between. Germline CDR1 reads KGHSH; CDR2 reads LQKENI. This CDR3 is 13 amino acids long. This CDR3 reads CASSPPSGTGYTF. DNA of the CDR3: TGTGCCAGCTCACCACCGAGCGGGACTGGCTACACCTTC.

This clonotype showed up many times. V usage is TRBV6-2 or TRBV6-3 and J usage is TRBJ2-2; D remains ambiguous. CDR3 length equals 12 residues. Germline V gene lookup returns CDR1 MNHEY and CDR2 SVGEGT. The V end was cut by 3 bases, the J end by 4 bases, with 3 bases between. CDR3 in amino acids: CASSYFTGELFF. The CDR3 region has the DNA TGTGCCAGCAGTTATTTCACCGGGGAGCTGTTTTTT.

This clonotype appeared many times. This chain links TRBV5-8 with TRBJ2-5; 9 bases match TRBD2. After removal of 0 bases from V and 5 bases from J, the junction contained 5 bases not matched to a gene. In germline, CDR1 is SGHTS, CDR2 YDEGEE. This CDR3 has 15 residues. The CDR3 is CASSLVIAGVETQYF. The CDR3 DNA reads as TGTGCCAGCAGCTTGGTAATAGCGGGAGTCGAGACCCAGTACTTC.

This clonotype was seen many times. This chain links TRBV29-1 with TRBJ2-1, with D perhaps being TRBD1 or TRBD2 (5 bases each). Trimming shortened V by 4 bases and J by 2 bases, and 12 bases separated the two germline ends. The CDR3 sequence is 14 residues long. Germline V CDR1 and CDR2: SQVTM, ANQGSEA. CDR3 sequence: CSVATGTPYNEQFF. CDR3 nucleotide sequence: TGCAGCGTTGCCACGGGGACCCCCTACAATGAGCAGTTCTTC.